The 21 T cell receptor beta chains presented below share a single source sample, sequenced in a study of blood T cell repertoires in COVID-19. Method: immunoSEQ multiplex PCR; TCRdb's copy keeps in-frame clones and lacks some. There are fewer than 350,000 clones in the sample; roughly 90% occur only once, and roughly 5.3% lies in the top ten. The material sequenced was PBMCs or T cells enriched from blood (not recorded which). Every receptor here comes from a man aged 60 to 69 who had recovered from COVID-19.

Written as DNA, the CDR3 is TGCGCCAGCAGCCAACAACCCAGACAGGGTAGAACTAATGAAAAACTGTTTTTT. Protein sequence: CASSQQPRQGRTNEKLFF. J is TRBJ1-4 and V is TRBV4-1, with 7 bases that match TRBD1. Per germline, CDR1 MGHRA and CDR2 YSYEKL. This CDR3 is built from 18 residues. J lost 1 base, V lost 2 bases, and 10 bases had no gene match.

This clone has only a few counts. Written as DNA, the CDR3 is TGTGCCACCAGTGATTCCGGGACAGATCACAATGAGCAGTTCTTC. It yields the protein CATSDSGTDHNEQFF. V and J are TRBV24-1 and TRBJ2-1, with 7 bases identical to TRBD1. The CDR3 spans 15 residues. V trimming: 2 bases; J trimming: 5 bases; junction bases outside the gene matches: 5. Germline values: CDR1 KGHDR, CDR2 SFDVKD.

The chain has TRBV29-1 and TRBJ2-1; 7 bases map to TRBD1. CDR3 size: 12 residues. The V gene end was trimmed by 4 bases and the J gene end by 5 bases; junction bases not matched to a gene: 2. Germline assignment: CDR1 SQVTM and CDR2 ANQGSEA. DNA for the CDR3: TGCAGCGTTGCCAGGGGGAACAATGAGCAGTTCTTC. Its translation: CSVARGNNEQFF.

The CDR3 nucleotides are TGTGCCAGCAGCGTGACTGGGACTAGCGTATACAATGAGCAGTTCTTC. It encodes CASSVTGTSVYNEQFF. The rearrangement joins TRBV9 to TRBJ2-1; 10 nucleotides align to TRBD2. There are 16 residues in the CDR3. Trimming at V came to 2 bases and at J to 4 bases, leaving 6 bases not matched to a gene. Germline V gives CDR1 SGDLS, CDR2 YYNGEE.

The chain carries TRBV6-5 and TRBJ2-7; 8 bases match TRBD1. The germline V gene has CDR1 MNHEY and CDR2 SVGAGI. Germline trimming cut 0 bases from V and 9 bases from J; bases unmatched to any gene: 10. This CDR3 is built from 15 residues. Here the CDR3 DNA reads TGTGCCAGCAGTTACTCCGGACAGGGCTCTTTAGTGCAGTACTTC. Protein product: CASSYSGQGSLVQYF.

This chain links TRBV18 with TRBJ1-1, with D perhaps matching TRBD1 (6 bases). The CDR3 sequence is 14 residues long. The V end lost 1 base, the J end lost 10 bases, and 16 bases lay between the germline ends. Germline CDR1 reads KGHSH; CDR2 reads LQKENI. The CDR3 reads CASSPQGVGAPAFF. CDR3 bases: TGTGCCAGCTCACCACAGGGGGTTGGGGCTCCAGCTTTCTTT.

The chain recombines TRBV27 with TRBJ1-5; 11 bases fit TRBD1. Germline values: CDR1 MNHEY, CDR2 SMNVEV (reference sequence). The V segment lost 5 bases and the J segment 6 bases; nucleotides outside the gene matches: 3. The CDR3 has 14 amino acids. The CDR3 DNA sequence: TGTGCCAGCAGTCGGACAGGGGGCGGTCAGCCCCAGCATTTT. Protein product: CASSRTGGGQPQHF.

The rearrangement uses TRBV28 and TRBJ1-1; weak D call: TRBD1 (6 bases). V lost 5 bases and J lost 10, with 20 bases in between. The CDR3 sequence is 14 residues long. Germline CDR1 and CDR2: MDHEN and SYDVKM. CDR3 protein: CASSAFPRGGAAFF. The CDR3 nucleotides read TGTGCCAGCAGTGCATTCCCCCGGGGGGGCGCAGCTTTCTTT.

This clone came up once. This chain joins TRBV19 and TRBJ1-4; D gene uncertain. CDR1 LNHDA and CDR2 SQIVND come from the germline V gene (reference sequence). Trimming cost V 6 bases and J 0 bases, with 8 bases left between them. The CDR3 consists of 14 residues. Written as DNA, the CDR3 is TGTGCCAGTAGCGGGTTTCCAACTAATGAAAAACTGTTTTTT. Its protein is CASSGFPTNEKLFF. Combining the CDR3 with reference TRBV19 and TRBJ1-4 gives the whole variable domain DGGITQSPKYLFRKEGQNVTLSCEQNLNHDAMYWYRQDPGQGLRLIYYSQIVNDFQKGDIAEGYSVSREKKESFPLTVTSAQKNPTAFYLCASSGFPTNEKLFFGSGTQLSVL.

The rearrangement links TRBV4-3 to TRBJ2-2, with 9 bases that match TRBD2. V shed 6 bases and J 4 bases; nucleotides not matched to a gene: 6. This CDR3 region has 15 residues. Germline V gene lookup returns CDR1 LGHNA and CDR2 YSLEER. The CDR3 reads CASRAGGPGTGELFF. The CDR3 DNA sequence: TGCGCCAGCAGGGCGGGAGGGCCAGGCACCGGGGAGCTGTTTTTT.

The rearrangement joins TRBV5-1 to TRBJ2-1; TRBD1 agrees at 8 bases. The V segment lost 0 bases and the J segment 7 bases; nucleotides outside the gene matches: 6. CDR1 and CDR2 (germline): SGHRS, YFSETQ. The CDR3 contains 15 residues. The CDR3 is CASSLGQGASNEQFF. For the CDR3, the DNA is TGCGCCAGCAGCTTGGGTCAGGGGGCGAGTAATGAGCAGTTCTTC.

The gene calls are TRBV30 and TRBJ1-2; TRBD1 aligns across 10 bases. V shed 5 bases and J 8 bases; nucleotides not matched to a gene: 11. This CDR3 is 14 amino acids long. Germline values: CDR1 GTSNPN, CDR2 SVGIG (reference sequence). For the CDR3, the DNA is TGTGCCTGGGACTTAGGGACAGGGGACGACGGCTACACCTTC. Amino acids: CAWDLGTGDDGYTF. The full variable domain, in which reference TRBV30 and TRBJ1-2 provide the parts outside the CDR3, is SQTIHQWPATLVQPVGSPLSLECTVEGTSNPNLYWYRQAAGRGLQLLFYSVGIGQISSEVPQNLSASRPQDRQFILSSKKLLLSDSGFYLCAWDLGTGDDGYTFGSGTRLTVV.

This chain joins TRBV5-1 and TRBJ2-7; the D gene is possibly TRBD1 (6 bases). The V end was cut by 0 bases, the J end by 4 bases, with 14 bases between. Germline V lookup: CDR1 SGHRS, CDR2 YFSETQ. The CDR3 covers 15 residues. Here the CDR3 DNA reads TGCGCCAGCAGCTTGGTCTCGGGACAACAGTACGAGCAGTACTTC. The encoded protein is CASSLVSGQQYEQYF. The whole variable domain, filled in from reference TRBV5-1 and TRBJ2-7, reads KAGVTQTPRYLIKTRGQQVTLSCSPISGHRSVSWYQQTPGQGLQFLFEYFSETQRNKGNFPGRFSGRQFSNSRSEMNVSTLELGDSALYLCASSLVSGQQYEQYFGPGTRLTVT.

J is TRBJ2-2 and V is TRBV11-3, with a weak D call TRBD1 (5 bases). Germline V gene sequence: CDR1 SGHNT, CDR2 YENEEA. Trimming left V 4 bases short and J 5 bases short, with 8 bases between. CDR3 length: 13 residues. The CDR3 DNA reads TGTGCCAGCAGCTCTGACAGAACCGGGGAGCTGTTTTTT. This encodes CASSSDRTGELFF. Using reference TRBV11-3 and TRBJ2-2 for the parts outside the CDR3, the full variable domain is EAGVVQSPRYKIIEKKQPVAFWCNPISGHNTLYWYLQNLGQGPELLIRYENEEAVDDSQLPKDRFSAERLKGVDSTLKIQPAELGDSAVYLCASSSDRTGELFFGEGSRLTVL.

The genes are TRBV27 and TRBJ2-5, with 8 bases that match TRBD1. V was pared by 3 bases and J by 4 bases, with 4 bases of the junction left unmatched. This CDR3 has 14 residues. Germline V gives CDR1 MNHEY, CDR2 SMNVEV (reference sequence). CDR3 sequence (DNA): TGTGCCAGCAGTTTCCTCGACAGGGGAGAGACCCAGTACTTC. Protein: CASSFLDRGETQYF.

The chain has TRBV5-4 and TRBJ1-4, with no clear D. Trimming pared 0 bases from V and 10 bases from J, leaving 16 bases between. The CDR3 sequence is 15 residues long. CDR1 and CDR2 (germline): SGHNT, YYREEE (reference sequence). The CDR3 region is CASSLEFRGRGKLFF. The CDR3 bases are TGTGCCAGCAGCTTGGAATTCCGGGGAAGAGGAAAACTGTTTTTT. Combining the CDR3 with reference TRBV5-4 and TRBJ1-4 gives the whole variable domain ETGVTQSPTHLIKTRGQQVTLRCSSQSGHNTVSWYQQALGQGPQFIFQYYREEENGRGNFPPRFSGLQFPNYSSELNVNALELDDSALYLCASSLEFRGRGKLFFGSGTQLSVL.

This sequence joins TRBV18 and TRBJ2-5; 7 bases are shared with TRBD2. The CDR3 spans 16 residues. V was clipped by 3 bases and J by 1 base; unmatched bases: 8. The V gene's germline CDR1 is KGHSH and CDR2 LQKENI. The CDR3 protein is CASSPQGGTPQETQYF. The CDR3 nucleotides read TGTGCCAGCTCACCTCAGGGAGGGACTCCCCAAGAGACCCAGTACTTC.

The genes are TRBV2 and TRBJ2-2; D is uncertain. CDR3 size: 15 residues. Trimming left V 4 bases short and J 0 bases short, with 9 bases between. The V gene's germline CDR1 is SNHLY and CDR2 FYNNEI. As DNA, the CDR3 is TGTGCCAGCAGTGGAGGATACGCGAACACCGGGGAGCTGTTTTTT. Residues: CASSGGYANTGELFF.

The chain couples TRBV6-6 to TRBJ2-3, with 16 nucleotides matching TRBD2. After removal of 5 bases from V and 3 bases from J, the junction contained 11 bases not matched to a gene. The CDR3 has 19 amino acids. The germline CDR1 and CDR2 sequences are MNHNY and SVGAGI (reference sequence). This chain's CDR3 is CASSPMGTSGRAGTDTQYF. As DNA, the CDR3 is TGTGCCAGCAGTCCTATGGGGACTAGCGGGAGGGCCGGTACAGATACGCAGTATTTT.

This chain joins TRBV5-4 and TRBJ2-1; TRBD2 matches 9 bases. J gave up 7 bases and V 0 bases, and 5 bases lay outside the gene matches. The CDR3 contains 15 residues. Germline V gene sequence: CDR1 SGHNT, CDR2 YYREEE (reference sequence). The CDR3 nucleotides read TGTGCCAGCAGCTTGGTAGCGGGAGTGAAAAATGAGCAGTTCTTC. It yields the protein CASSLVAGVKNEQFF.

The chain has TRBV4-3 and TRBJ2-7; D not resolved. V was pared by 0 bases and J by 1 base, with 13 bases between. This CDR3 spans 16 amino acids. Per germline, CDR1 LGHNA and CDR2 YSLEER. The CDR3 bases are TGCGCCAGCAGCCAAGATGGGCCAGTTTCTTCCTACGAGCAGTACTTC. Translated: CASSQDGPVSSYEQYF.